This T cell receptor (beta chain) was identified in a study of cytomegalovirus exposure and HLA in healthy donors. The PCR employed 60 Vbeta primers together with 13 Jbeta primers. Libraries were prepared by immunoSEQ multiplex PCR; TCRdb keeps only in-frame clonotypes and omits some of them. The data show about 82,000 clones, about 70% seen once. Germline V gene lookup returns CDR1 SNHLY and CDR2 FYNNEI. With V trimmed by 10 bases and J by 1 base, 4 bases remained unmatched. This CDR3 region has 14 residues. The chain is built from TRBV2 and TRBJ2-7; TRBD2 aligns across 13 bases. This receptor was obtained from a woman in her forties or fifties in good health and CMV-seropositive. Material for sequencing was PBMCs. The CDR3 region is CANTSGRASYEQYF. CDR3 coding DNA: TGTGCCAACACTAGCGGGAGGGCGTCCTACGAGCAGTACTTC.